The TCR beta chain under discussion was sequenced for a study of PD-L1 blockade in urothelial cancer. Turning to the study itself: In the patient group, about 85% of the roughly 29 were males with bladder-origin urothelial cancer. Blood yielded a median of around 140,000 T cells per sample.

Sequenced by immunoSEQ multiplex PCR; TCRdb stores in-frame clones only, minus some. The data contain some 52,000 clones, around 74% of them singletons. The CDR3 sequence is 14 residues long. CDR1 is SGHTA and CDR2 is FQGNSA in the germline V gene. The V and J ends lost 7 bases and 4 bases respectively, with 13 bases between them. The sample holds one count of this clone. Regarding time point: pretreatment peripheral blood. The clonotype comes from a man between 65 and 85 years old with urothelial cancer. The V call is TRBV7-2, the J call TRBJ2-2, with D maybe TRBD1 (5 bases). This specimen consisted of PBMCs, obtained around atezolizumab (anti-PD-L1) treatment. CDR3 in DNA: TGTGCCAGCATCAGAGACAGAACCACCGGGGAGCTGTTTTTT. Amino acid sequence: CASIRDRTTGELFF.